This entry lists 26 T cell receptor beta chains sequenced from one sample in a study of preoperative IRX-2 immunotherapy in early breast cancer. TCRdb keeps only in-frame clones here, not all; method: immunoSEQ multiplex PCR. This table has 55,000 to 70,000 clones, 94% appearing once. Regarding treatment: preoperative locoregional IRX-2 cytokine immunotherapy. This sample was gathered from a patient treated with IRX-2 immunotherapy. These receptors came from a human donor with breast cancer.

The chain links TRBV29-1 to TRBJ2-5; no clear D. This CDR3 comprises 11 residues. V lost 7 bases and J 5 bases, leaving 11 bases between the germline ends. In germline, CDR1 is SQVTM, CDR2 ANQGSEA. CDR3 DNA sequence: TGCAGCGCGGGTCCCGTGGAGACCCAGTACTTC. Its translation: CSAGPVETQYF.

J is TRBJ1-3 and V is TRBV9; D is undetermined. Trimming took off 4 bases at V and 4 bases at J, with 3 bases between the two ends. CDR1 is SGDLS and CDR2 is YYNGEE in the germline V gene. The length of the CDR3 is 11 residues. The CDR3 DNA reads as TGTGCCAGCAGCTCCGGAAACACCATATATTTT. Translated: CASSSGNTIYF.

The chain joins TRBV5-1 to TRBJ2-2, with D unresolved. Germline-derived CDR1 and CDR2 are SGHRS and YFSETQ. The CDR3 contains 13 residues. The V gene lost 8 bases and the J gene lost 1 base, with 9 bases spanning the gap. This CDR3 is CASTVGNTGELFF. As DNA, the CDR3 is TGCGCCAGTACGGTTGGGAACACCGGGGAGCTGTTTTTT. Full variable domain (remainder filled in from reference TRBV5-1 and TRBJ2-2): KAGVTQTPRYLIKTRGQQVTLSCSPISGHRSVSWYQQTPGQGLQFLFEYFSETQRNKGNFPGRFSGRQFSNSRSEMNVSTLELGDSALYLCASTVGNTGELFFGEGSRLTVL.

The chain employs TRBV7-2 and TRBJ2-1, with D hard to call. This CDR3 has 11 residues. Looked up from germline, CDR1 is SGHTA and CDR2 is FQGNSA. V was shortened by 3 bases and J by 5 bases, with 2 bases between the two germline ends. The CDR3 region has the DNA TGTGCCAGCAGCTTCAACAATGAGCAGTTCTTC. Its protein product is CASSFNNEQFF.

This clone was seen a few times. V is TRBV10-3 and J is TRBJ1-1; D gene unclear. Looked up from germline, CDR1 is ENHRY and CDR2 is SYGVKD. V lost 4 bases, J lost 2 bases, and 5 bases lay in between. The CDR3 runs 12 residues. The CDR3 reads CAISATNTEAFF. DNA of the CDR3: TGTGCCATCAGTGCCACCAACACTGAAGCTTTCTTT.

J is TRBJ2-7 and V is TRBV27, with 7 nucleotides matching TRBD1. The CDR3 totals 15 residues. The V gene's germline CDR1 is MNHEY and CDR2 SMNVEV (reference sequence). After removal of 2 bases from V and 5 bases from J, the junction contained 9 bases not matched to a gene. CDR3 sequence reads: CASSLVAGGHHEQYF. The CDR3 coding sequence is TGTGCCAGCAGTTTAGTCGCAGGGGGTCACCACGAGCAGTACTTC.

The V and J genes are TRBV9 and TRBJ1-1, with D unresolved. CDR3 length equals 14 residues. The ends were cut back, 2 bases at V and 0 bases at J, with 8 bases in the middle. Germline CDR1 SGDLS, CDR2 YYNGEE. CDR3 sequence: CASSVGNMNTEAFF. DNA of the CDR3: TGTGCCAGCAGCGTGGGAAACATGAACACTGAAGCTTTCTTT.

The V and J genes are TRBV5-4 and TRBJ2-7, with D hard to call. V lost 0 bases, J lost 4 bases, and 11 bases lay in between. Per the germline V gene, CDR1 is SGHNT and CDR2 is YYREEE (reference sequence). The CDR3 is 14 amino acids. The CDR3 loop reads CASSLVPGEYEQYF. The CDR3 nucleotides are TGTGCCAGCAGCTTGGTGCCAGGAGAATACGAGCAGTACTTC.

The genes are TRBV9 and TRBJ2-7, with D tentatively TRBD1 (5 bases). The V and J ends lost 3 bases and 3 bases respectively, with 10 bases between them. Germline lookup yields CDR1 SGDLS and CDR2 YYNGEE. This CDR3 is 13 amino acids long. As DNA, the CDR3 is TGTGCCAGCAGCGAAGGACAAGACTACGAGCAGTACTTC. It translates to CASSEGQDYEQYF.

This clone was recorded once. The J gene is TRBJ2-6, the V gene TRBV5-4; D is uncertain. CDR1 is SGHNT, CDR2 YYREEE, per germline (reference sequence). V lost 5 bases, J lost 0 bases, and 3 bases lay in between. The CDR3 has 13 residues. The CDR3 loop reads CASSISGANVLTF. CDR3 sequence (DNA): TGTGCCAGCAGTATCTCTGGGGCCAACGTCCTGACTTTC. Looking up the rest from reference TRBV5-4 and TRBJ2-6 gives the full variable domain: ETGVTQSPTHLIKTRGQQVTLRCSSQSGHNTVSWYQQALGQGPQFIFQYYREEENGRGNFPPRFSGLQFPNYSSELNVNALELDDSALYLCASSISGANVLTFGAGSRLTVL.

The chain joins TRBV7-2 to TRBJ2-5; TRBD2 matches 7 bases. CDR1 SGHTA and CDR2 FQGNSA come from the germline V gene. The V and J ends lost 4 bases and 4 bases, in that order; junction bases with no gene match: 12. The CDR3 sequence is 16 residues long. The CDR3 protein is CASSSQLAVRGETQYF. CDR3 nucleotides: TGTGCCAGCAGCTCCCAGCTAGCGGTGAGGGGAGAGACCCAGTACTTC.

This clone was recorded only once. This rearrangement joins TRBV28 to TRBJ2-2, with 9 bases fitting TRBD2. This CDR3 has 14 amino acids. Germline CDR1 MDHEN, CDR2 SYDVKM. With V trimmed by 6 bases and J by 3 bases, 2 bases remained unmatched. The CDR3 spells CASSQRGDTGELFF. The CDR3 DNA follows: TGTGCCAGCAGCCAGCGGGGGGACACCGGGGAGCTGTTTTTT. The complete variable domain, with remaining parts taken from reference TRBV28 and TRBJ2-2, reads DVKVTQSSRYLVKRTGEKVFLECVQDMDHENMFWYRQDPGLGLRLIYFSYDVKMKEKGDIPEGYSVSREKKERFSLILESASTNQTSMYLCASSQRGDTGELFFGEGSRLTVL.

This clone was seen a handful of times. The chain joins TRBV4-1 to TRBJ1-2; 8 bases are shared with TRBD1. The CDR3 sequence is 15 residues long. The junction had 7 bases not matched to a gene; V was cut back by 4 bases and J by 3 bases. CDR1 and CDR2 from the germline V gene are MGHRA and YSYEKL. The CDR3 reads CASSPRDRSHYGYTF. CDR3 in DNA: TGCGCCAGCAGCCCCCGGGACAGGAGTCACTATGGCTACACCTTC.

The V call is TRBV28, the J call TRBJ2-5; TRBD1 aligns across 9 bases. V gave up 4 bases and J gave up 1 base; unmatched junction bases: 7. The CDR3 spans 16 residues. The germline CDR1 and CDR2 sequences are MDHEN and SYDVKM. The CDR3 loop is CASSSMDRGGQETQYF. The CDR3, as DNA: TGTGCCAGCAGTTCGATGGACAGGGGCGGCCAAGAGACCCAGTACTTC.

J is TRBJ2-5 and V is TRBV5-4; 8 positions match TRBD1. The tail of the sequence fits TRBJ2-7 better, so the J call may be wrong. CDR3 size: 17 residues. Germline V CDR1 and CDR2: SGHNT, YYREEE (reference sequence). DNA of the CDR3: TGTGCCAGCAGCTTGGGCTCCGGGACAGGAGTTCCATACGAGCAGTACTTC. Its translation: CASSLGSGTGVPYEQYF.

The chain links TRBV15 to TRBJ2-2, with D perhaps TRBD1 or TRBD2 (5 bases each). Trimming shortened V by 3 bases and J by 1 base, and 12 bases separated the two germline ends. This CDR3 contains 16 residues. Per the germline V gene, CDR1 is LNHNV and CDR2 is YYDKDF (reference sequence). DNA for the CDR3: TGTGCCACCAGCAGGGGGGTCCAGGGGAACACCGGGGAGCTGTTTTTT. Encoded protein: CATSRGVQGNTGELFF.

The chain is built from TRBV14 and TRBJ2-5, with D perhaps assigned TRBD1 or TRBD2 (5 bases each). Trimming pared 4 bases from V and 5 bases from J, leaving 17 bases between. Germline V gene lookup returns CDR1 SGHDN and CDR2 FVKESK. The CDR3 loop spans 15 amino acids. The CDR3 DNA is TGTGCCAGCAGCCTTGCCAGAGGGGCCCAGGAGACCCAGTACTTC. Amino acids: CASSLARGAQETQYF.

The rearrangement joins TRBV5-5 to TRBJ2-5; 8 bases match TRBD1. V shed 0 bases and J 5 bases; nucleotides not matched to a gene: 6. Germline values: CDR1 SGHKS, CDR2 YYEKEE (reference sequence). The CDR3 has 15 residues. The CDR3 region has the DNA TGTGCCAGCAGCTTGGAGACAGGGGTGTGGGAGACCCAGTACTTC. Translating gives CASSLETGVWETQYF.

The DNA for the CDR3 is TGTGCCAGCAGCGTAGACTGGGTGGGGAATACGCAGTATTTT. Translated: CASSVDWVGNTQYF. The rearrangement joins TRBV9 to TRBJ2-3; no clear D gene. V lost 0 bases, J lost 7 bases, and 12 bases lay in between. Germline lookup yields CDR1 SGDLS and CDR2 YYNGEE. This CDR3 has 14 amino acids.

This chain links TRBV7-3 with TRBJ2-2; tentatively, D is TRBD1 (6 bases). V lost 0 bases and J 6 bases, leaving 20 bases between the germline ends. The CDR3 loop spans 18 amino acids. The germline V gene encodes CDR1 SGHTA and CDR2 FQGTGA. CDR3 loop: CASSLTHRGGPQAGELFF. The CDR3, as DNA: TGTGCCAGCAGCTTAACCCACCGAGGGGGACCCCAGGCCGGGGAGCTGTTTTTT.

The V and J genes are TRBV6-5 and TRBJ2-5, with D perhaps TRBD2 (6 bases). This CDR3 spans 14 amino acids. V was shortened by 7 bases and J by 6 bases, with 18 bases between the two germline ends. The germline CDR1 and CDR2 sequences are MNHEY and SVGAGI. The CDR3 DNA reads as TGTGCCAGCACTCAACCCGGGGGTATGAAGACCCAGTACTTC. Its translation: CASTQPGGMKTQYF.

This chain joins TRBV29-1 and TRBJ2-1, with D possibly TRBD2 on 6 matching bases. V lost 7 bases, J lost 9 bases, and 22 bases lay in between. This CDR3 has 14 residues. Germline V gene sequence: CDR1 SQVTM, CDR2 ANQGSEA. The CDR3 protein is CSGSGGSSVGEQFF. The CDR3 DNA sequence: TGCAGCGGCTCCGGAGGGTCCTCGGTCGGTGAGCAGTTCTTC.

The chain employs TRBV6-5 and TRBJ1-6; D ambiguous. Trimming took off 2 bases at V and 9 bases at J, with 11 bases between the two ends. CDR3 length: 14 amino acids. Germline CDR1 and CDR2: MNHEY and SVGAGI. The CDR3 loop reads CASSYEGIFSPLHF. For the CDR3, the DNA is TGTGCCAGCAGTTACGAAGGGATTTTTTCACCCCTCCACTTT.

This chain uses TRBV18 with TRBJ1-4, with unresolved D. The CDR3 is made up of 15 amino acids. Germline-derived CDR1 and CDR2 are KGHSH and LQKENI. The V end lost 2 bases, the J end lost 0 bases, and 7 bases lay between the germline ends. This CDR3 is CASSPGDATNEKLFF. The CDR3 nucleotides are TGTGCCAGCTCACCAGGAGACGCAACTAATGAAAAACTGTTTTTT.

The V and J genes are TRBV7-9 and TRBJ2-2; D possibly corresponds to TRBD1 (6 bases). The CDR3 sequence is 16 residues long. V was shortened by 4 bases and J by 8 bases, with 20 bases between the two germline ends. CDR1 SEHNR and CDR2 FQNEAQ come from the germline V gene (reference sequence). The CDR3: CASSSDRFSGLGELFF. For the CDR3, the DNA is TGTGCCAGCAGCTCTGACAGGTTCTCCGGTCTGGGGGAGCTGTTTTTT.

The V and J genes are TRBV6-5 and TRBJ2-7, with 11 bases lining up with TRBD1. Germline V gene lookup returns CDR1 MNHEY and CDR2 SVGAGI. Trimming at V came to 6 bases and at J to 5 bases, leaving 6 bases not matched to a gene. The CDR3 spans 14 residues. The CDR3 bases are TGTGCCAGCAGACGGACAGGGGGCGTCGACGAGCAGTACTTC. Protein: CASRRTGGVDEQYF.